The entry that follows covers one T cell receptor beta chain sequence. What it binds is unknown. Before any sequencing was done, the ViraFEST assay used viral peptide pools to expand antigen-specific CD4+ T cells. Researchers isolated CD4+ T cells once approximately eleven days of culture had elapsed. Negative nucleocapsid antibody tests before and after vaccination confirmed no previous SARS-CoV-2 infection. The data originate from a study of vaccination effects on CD4 cells after COVID-19. Some clones are missing from TCRdb's copy, which holds only in-frame ones; the method was immunoSEQ multiplex PCR. Seen here are 50,000 or so clones, 75% to 80% observed once, and the top ten hold 6%. V shed 3 bases and J shed 1 base, with 9 bases lying between them. This CDR3 is built from 14 residues. Germline V gene data show CDR1 as KGHSH and CDR2 as LQKENI.

The starting material was CD4+ T cells from PBMCs cultured with HCoV-OC43 spike peptides, obtained before COVID-19 vaccination. Indicated subset: HCoV-OC43 spike overlapping peptide pool stimulation. This sequence was found in a human donor who received a COVID-19 vaccine. The J gene is TRBJ1-1, the V gene TRBV18; D ambiguous. CDR3: CASSPSQTNTEAFF. CDR3 DNA: TGTGCCAGCTCACCTTCGCAGACGAACACTGAAGCTTTCTTT.